These 30 T cell receptor beta chains originate from one sample sequenced in a study of graft-versus-host responses after intestinal transplantation. The method was immunoSEQ multiplex PCR; TCRdb's version includes in-frame clones alone and lacks a portion of them. The table shows just under 8,000 clones, with roughly 75% occurring only once. Graft samples were processed, releasing intraepithelial and lamina propria lymphocytes. This sample comprised ileum tissue, obtained 220 to 230 days after intestinal transplant. Receptor source: a human patient who received an intestinal transplant, so some T cells may come from the graft donor.

The rearrangement links TRBV4-1 to TRBJ1-1; D unclear. Germline-derived CDR1 and CDR2 are MGHRA and YSYEKL. The CDR3 runs to 14 residues. V lost 0 bases and J lost 5, with 10 bases in between. This chain's CDR3 is CASSQDLSGTEAFF. The DNA for the CDR3 is TGCGCCAGCAGCCAAGATCTTTCCGGGACTGAAGCTTTCTTT.

The chain carries TRBV27 and TRBJ2-7; 7 nucleotides match TRBD2. CDR3 size: 13 residues. V gave up 9 bases and J gave up 4 bases; unmatched junction bases: 9. Germline values: CDR1 MNHEY, CDR2 SMNVEV (reference sequence). The CDR3 nucleotides read TGTGCCAGTCGCGGGGGATCCGGATACGAGCAGTACTTC. This translates into CASRGGSGYEQYF.

This rearrangement joins TRBV28 to TRBJ2-2; maybe TRBD2 (5 bases). The CDR3 is 16 amino acids. V shed 5 bases and J shed 6 bases, with 19 bases lying between them. Germline V lookup: CDR1 MDHEN, CDR2 SYDVKM. CDR3 protein: CASSPPPSRCSGELFF. DNA for the CDR3: TGTGCCAGCAGTCCCCCCCCTAGCCGTTGCTCCGGGGAGCTGTTTTTT.

This clone was seen a handful of times. This chain uses TRBV5-1 with TRBJ1-1; D is possibly TRBD1 (5 bases). Trimming stripped 0 bases from V and 4 bases from J, with 10 bases between. The CDR3 is made up of 14 amino acids. CDR1 and CDR2 from the germline V gene are SGHRS and YFSETQ. The CDR3 region is CASSLGGDGTEAFF. Here the CDR3 DNA reads TGCGCCAGCAGCTTGGGGGGGGACGGCACTGAAGCTTTCTTT.

The chain is built from TRBV11-2 and TRBJ2-3; D is uncertain. The ends were cut back, 4 bases at V and 4 bases at J, with 12 bases in the middle. CDR1 is SGHAT, CDR2 FQNNGV, per germline. The CDR3 loop spans 14 amino acids. The CDR3 sequence: CASSYTALPDTQYF. In nucleotides, the CDR3 is TGTGCCAGCAGCTACACAGCATTACCAGATACGCAGTATTTT. Using reference TRBV11-2 and TRBJ2-3 for the parts outside the CDR3, the full variable domain is EAGVAQSPRYKIIEKRQSVAFWCNPISGHATLYWYQQILGQGPKLLIQFQNNGVVDDSQLPKDRFSAERLKGVDSTLKIQPAKLEDSAVYLCASSYTALPDTQYFGPGTRLTVL.

The chain uses TRBV5-1 and TRBJ2-5; 11 nucleotides align to TRBD2. Germline CDR1 is SGHRS and CDR2 is YFSETQ. This CDR3 region has 14 residues. V lost 4 bases, J lost 5 bases, and 4 bases stayed unmatched. The CDR3 loop is CASSRLAGGETQYF. DNA of the CDR3: TGCGCCAGCAGCCGGTTAGCGGGAGGGGAGACCCAGTACTTC. Variable domain in full (rest from reference TRBV5-1 and TRBJ2-5): KAGVTQTPRYLIKTRGQQVTLSCSPISGHRSVSWYQQTPGQGLQFLFEYFSETQRNKGNFPGRFSGRQFSNSRSEMNVSTLELGDSALYLCASSRLAGGETQYFGPGTRLLVL.

The CDR3 DNA reads TGTGCCAGCAGCCCTACAGGGATGGTAGACGATGAGCAGTTCTTC. It yields the protein CASSPTGMVDDEQFF. The chain joins TRBV5-6 to TRBJ2-1; D is possibly TRBD1 (6 bases). The germline V and J ends were trimmed by 4 bases and 8 bases, with 19 bases remaining between them. The CDR3 is made up of 15 amino acids. The germline gives CDR1 SGHDT, CDR2 YYEEEE.

The V call is TRBV27, the J call TRBJ2-1; 11 bases align to TRBD2. Germline V lookup: CDR1 MNHEY, CDR2 SMNVEV (reference sequence). V was clipped by 7 bases and J by 0 bases; unmatched bases: 5. The CDR3 is made up of 16 amino acids. In DNA form, the CDR3 reads TGTGCCAGCAAGCCCCTAGCGGGGGGCTCCTACAATGAGCAGTTCTTC. This sequence encodes CASKPLAGGSYNEQFF.

In this sample, this clone turned up a few times. The chain links TRBV5-1 to TRBJ2-3; TRBD2 matches at 7 bases. CDR1 SGHRS and CDR2 YFSETQ come from the germline V gene. CDR3 length: 16 amino acids. The trim removed 4 bases at V and 4 bases at J, leaving 12 bases unmatched. Written as DNA, the CDR3 is TGCGCCAGCAGCCTAATGACTAGCAAATACGCAGATACGCAGTATTTT. This gives the protein CASSLMTSKYADTQYF. Full variable domain (remainder filled in from reference TRBV5-1 and TRBJ2-3): KAGVTQTPRYLIKTRGQQVTLSCSPISGHRSVSWYQQTPGQGLQFLFEYFSETQRNKGNFPGRFSGRQFSNSRSEMNVSTLELGDSALYLCASSLMTSKYADTQYFGPGTRLTVL.

The rearrangement uses TRBV7-6 and TRBJ2-3; 10 bases fit TRBD1. The CDR3 runs 17 residues. Germline-derived CDR1 and CDR2 are SGHVS and FNYEAQ. The V gene end was trimmed by 1 base and the J gene end by 5 bases; junction bases not matched to a gene: 9. In DNA, the CDR3 is TGTGCCAGCAGCTTAGTCGGGACAGGGGTAACGGAAGATACGCAGTATTTT. Encoded protein: CASSLVGTGVTEDTQYF.

This chain connects TRBV5-1 to TRBJ2-2; 7 bases agree with TRBD1. Germline trimming cut 2 bases from V and 0 bases from J; bases unmatched to any gene: 1. The CDR3 runs to 15 residues. The V gene's germline CDR1 is SGHRS and CDR2 YFSETQ. The CDR3 here is CASSFTGANTGELFF. In DNA, the CDR3 is TGCGCCAGCAGCTTTACAGGGGCGAACACCGGGGAGCTGTTTTTT.

DNA of the CDR3: TGTGCCAGCAGCTTAACCGGGAGGAACACTGAAGCTTTCTTT. Translated, it gives CASSLTGRNTEAFF. The V gene is TRBV7-3, the J gene TRBJ1-1; no clear D gene. Germline CDR1 is SGHTA and CDR2 is FQGTGA. Trimming removed 0 bases from V and 1 base from J, with 6 bases in between. The CDR3 is 14 residues long.

V usage is TRBV5-6 and J usage is TRBJ1-1, with D uncertain. Germline assignment: CDR1 SGHDT and CDR2 YYEEEE. This CDR3 is built from 14 residues. Trimming took 2 bases from V and 1 from J, leaving 9 bases between them. In nucleotides, the CDR3 is TGTGCCAGCAGCTTTCAGACACCGAACACTGAAGCTTTCTTT. It codes for CASSFQTPNTEAFF.

This chain links TRBV9 with TRBJ1-1, with a possible D match to TRBD1 (5 bases). Trimming took 4 bases from V and 5 from J, leaving 12 bases between them. Germline V gene data show CDR1 as SGDLS and CDR2 as YYNGEE. The CDR3 runs 13 residues. The chain's CDR3 is CASSIAGGTEAFF. DNA of the CDR3: TGTGCCAGCAGCATAGCCGGGGGGACTGAAGCTTTCTTT.

The chain couples TRBV4-1 to TRBJ2-1; 9 bases line up with TRBD2. The CDR3 contains 16 residues. The germline CDR1 and CDR2 sequences are MGHRA and YSYEKL. J lost 9 bases, V lost 0 bases, and 9 bases had no gene match. In nucleotides, the CDR3 is TGCGCCAGCAGCCAAGAGGTAGCGGGAGCATGGAGTGAGCAGTTCTTC. It specifies CASSQEVAGAWSEQFF.

The gene calls are TRBV5-1 and TRBJ2-7; D is ambiguous. Germline CDR1 SGHRS, CDR2 YFSETQ. The CDR3 has 14 residues. V dropped 3 bases and J dropped 1 base, with 11 bases sitting between them. The CDR3 reads CASSSCVNSYEQYF. The CDR3 region has the DNA TGCGCCAGCAGCTCCTGCGTAAATTCCTACGAGCAGTACTTC.

The sample holds one count of this clone. The rearrangement uses TRBV6-5 and TRBJ2-1; possibly TRBD1 for D (5 bases). This CDR3 spans 13 amino acids. Deletions cut 7 bases from V and 2 bases from J, with 9 bases between. Germline CDR1 MNHEY, CDR2 SVGAGI. The CDR3 sequence: CASTADTYNEQFF. The CDR3, as DNA: TGTGCCAGCACCGCGGACACCTACAATGAGCAGTTCTTC.

This rearrangement joins TRBV6-1 to TRBJ1-5; D not certain. The V end was cut by 6 bases, the J end by 6 bases, with 9 bases between. The CDR3 extends over 12 amino acids. Per the germline V gene, CDR1 is MNHNS and CDR2 is SASEGT. The CDR3 coding sequence is TGTGCCAGCAGCGAGCCCCTTCAGCCCCAGCATTTT. It codes for CASSEPLQPQHF.

The chain couples TRBV7-2 to TRBJ2-1, with 12 bases fitting TRBD2. This CDR3 contains 14 residues. Germline CDR1 SGHTA, CDR2 FQGNSA. V lost 0 bases, J lost 13 bases, and 4 bases stayed unmatched. The CDR3 region is CASSLALAGGPQFF. The CDR3 nucleotides read TGTGCCAGCAGCTTAGCCCTAGCGGGGGGGCCCCAGTTCTTC.

The J gene is TRBJ1-1, the V gene TRBV7-3, with D unclear. Germline V gene sequence: CDR1 SGHTA, CDR2 FQGTGA. The CDR3 is 13 residues long. V gave up 1 base and J gave up 5 bases, with 8 bases separating them. CDR3 coding DNA: TGTGCCAGCAGCTTAATCACCGAGACTGAAGCTTTCTTT. It is translated as CASSLITETEAFF. The full variable domain, with the rest looked up from reference TRBV7-3 and TRBJ1-1, is GAGVSQTPSNKVTEKGKYVELRCDPISGHTALYWYRQSLGQGPEFLIYFQGTGAADDSGLPNDRFFAVRPEGSVSTLKIQRTERGDSAVYLCASSLITETEAFFGQGTRLTVV.

This chain links TRBV28 with TRBJ1-2, with 9 bases that match TRBD1. The CDR3 runs to 19 residues. From germline, CDR1 is MDHEN and CDR2 SYDVKM. J gave up 6 bases and V 3 bases, and 20 bases lay outside the gene matches. CDR3 region: CASSFDNFGTGPNRDGYTF. In DNA form, the CDR3 reads TGTGCCAGCAGTTTCGATAATTTTGGGACAGGGCCAAATCGGGATGGCTACACCTTC.

This clone was found once. The chain joins TRBV10-3 to TRBJ2-7; 9 nucleotides match TRBD1. There are 13 residues in the CDR3. V was pared by 6 bases and J by 6 bases, with 6 bases of the junction left unmatched. Germline-derived CDR1 and CDR2 are ENHRY and SYGVKD. CDR3 sequence (DNA): TGTGCCATCAGAAGACAGGGGGAGGCCGAGCAGTACTTC. Its protein is CAIRRQGEAEQYF.

V usage is TRBV19 and J usage is TRBJ2-5, with 8 bases aligning to TRBD2. The DNA end lines up better with TRBJ2-7; the J call may be wrong. Germline CDR1 reads LNHDA; CDR2 reads SQIVND (reference sequence). The CDR3 consists of 13 residues. The CDR3 sequence: CARKRGHSYEQYF. The DNA for the CDR3 is TGTGCCAGAAAGCGGGGGCACTCCTACGAGCAGTACTTC.

The chain joins TRBV4-1 to TRBJ2-1, with a possible D match to TRBD2 (5 bases). The V end lost 1 base, the J end lost 3 bases, and 16 bases lay between the germline ends. The V gene's germline CDR1 is MGHRA and CDR2 YSYEKL. CDR3 length equals 17 residues. In DNA, the CDR3 is TGCGCCAGCAGCCAAGCCGTATGGCGGGCTCGCTACAATGAGCAGTTCTTC. Its protein product is CASSQAVWRARYNEQFF.

The CDR3 nucleotides read TGCGCCAGCAGCGGGGAAGGGGAAGGCTCCTACAATGAGCAGTTCTTC. Protein: CASSGEGEGSYNEQFF. V and J are TRBV5-1 and TRBJ2-1; the D gene is possibly TRBD1 (5 bases). V lost 4 bases and J lost 0, with 14 bases in between. Germline CDR1 and CDR2: SGHRS and YFSETQ. This CDR3 has 16 amino acids.

This chain uses TRBV11-3 with TRBJ2-3; no clear D. Germline CDR1 SGHNT, CDR2 YENEEA. Trimming removed 0 bases at V and 1 base at J, with 14 bases between. The CDR3 spans 17 residues. CDR3 nucleotides: TGTGCCAGCAGCTTAGATAGGAGAGCCGGCGGCACAGATACGCAGTATTTT. Its translation is CASSLDRRAGGTDTQYF.

The J gene is TRBJ2-5, the V gene TRBV15, with D possibly TRBD1 on 5 matching bases. V lost 5 bases and J 0 bases, leaving 16 bases between the germline ends. The CDR3 consists of 16 residues. CDR1 and CDR2 from the germline V gene are LNHNV and YYDKDF (reference sequence). DNA for the CDR3: TGTGCCACCAGCCGGGCCGGGCAGGGAAACCAAGAGACCCAGTACTTC. Amino acids: CATSRAGQGNQETQYF. Filled out from reference TRBV15 and TRBJ2-5, the complete variable domain reads DAMVIQNPRYQVTQFGKPVTLSCSQTLNHNVMYWYQQKSSQAPKLLFHYYDKDFNNEADTPDNFQSRRPNTSFCFLDIRSPGLGDTAMYLCATSRAGQGNQETQYFGPGTRLLVL.

The rearrangement joins TRBV5-1 to TRBJ1-4, with TRBD1 matching over 9 bases. Trimming cost V 3 bases and J 4 bases; bases outside gene matches: 1. This CDR3 is built from 14 residues. From germline, CDR1 is SGHRS and CDR2 YFSETQ. CDR3 sequence reads: CASSSGQGNEKLFF. DNA for the CDR3: TGCGCCAGCAGCTCGGGACAGGGTAATGAAAAACTGTTTTTT.

This clone was recorded only once. The chain combines TRBV7-9 with TRBJ2-2, with a possible D match to TRBD1 (6 bases). Germline V gene data show CDR1 as SEHNR and CDR2 as FQNEAQ (reference sequence). The ends were cut back, 0 bases at V and 5 bases at J, with 7 bases in the middle. CDR3 size: 14 residues. The CDR3 DNA sequence: TGTGCCAGCAGCTTAGCAGGGGGAACCGGGGAGCTGTTTTTT. Residues: CASSLAGGTGELFF.

This clone was counted only a few times. The V gene is TRBV5-1, the J gene TRBJ1-4; D gene unclear. The CDR3 has 15 amino acids. Germline V gene data show CDR1 as SGHRS and CDR2 as YFSETQ. The ends were cut back, 0 bases at V and 5 bases at J, with 11 bases in the middle. CDR3 sequence reads: CASSLEEGTNEKLFF. The CDR3 DNA follows: TGCGCCAGCAGCTTGGAGGAGGGAACGAATGAAAAACTGTTTTTT.